This TCR beta chain was retrieved from a study of blood T cell repertoires in COVID-19. V was trimmed by 5 bases and J by 1 base, leaving 10 bases between them. Germline V gives CDR1 SGHNT, CDR2 YYREEE (reference sequence). The CDR3 runs to 13 residues. Per the original methods: From reference gene primer amplification, estimates of nucleated cell counts were derived. Sequenced by immunoSEQ multiplex PCR; TCRdb stores in-frame clones only, minus some. The V and J calls and clone size were taken over from that table, and D and trimming were inferred from the DNA. The sample carries around 100,000 clones, roughly nine tenths recorded once.

Sequenced sample: peripheral blood. The receptor was derived from a woman in her forties or fifties with COVID-19, enrolled during active disease. The chain uses TRBV5-4 and TRBJ2-7; tentative D call: TRBD1 (5 bases). CDR3 sequence (DNA): TGTGCCAGCAGTGACAGACCGTCCTACGAGCAGTACTTC. Translating gives CASSDRPSYEQYF.